The present TCR beta chain was sequenced within a study of pediatric ulcerative colitis. Study-wide findings and caveats: Some T cells in rectal biopsies may come from blood, especially with overt colitis.

The rectum was sampled with one to two pinch biopsies at colonoscopy. The CDR3 length is 15 residues. Trimming removed 6 bases from V and 7 bases from J; junction bases left unmatched: 9. CDR1 and CDR2 from the germline V gene are MRHNA and SNTAGT. To note about this clone: The antigen is unknown.

Method: immunoSEQ multiplex PCR; TCRdb's copy keeps in-frame clones and lacks some. Seen here are 36,000 or so clones, around three quarters observed once, and the top ten hold about 0.71%. V gene TRBV6-4 combines with J gene TRBJ2-1; 10 nucleotides line up with TRBD2. Sample: gut tissue. This TCR derives from a boy aged 10-17 years with moderate ulcerative colitis. DNA for the CDR3: TGTGCCAGCAGCAAGGGGCTAGCGGGAGCTAATGAGCAGTTCTTC. It is translated as CASSKGLAGANEQFF.